This T cell receptor beta chain was sequenced in a study of CD8+CD57+ T cells in acquired aplastic anemia (dated by TCRdb to the late 2010s). About the full investigation: DNA extracted from sorted CD4+ and CD8+ cells had a mean of 3.2 ug, with a range of about 0.18 to 27.4 ug. Healthy donor samples averaged around 10 million reads for CD4+ and fewer than 12 million for CD8+ cells.

The CDR3 runs 15 amino acids, cysteine and phenylalanine included. The sequence is cut down to CDR3 DNA, 45 bases in frame from base 1. CDR1 SEHNR and CDR2 FQNEAQ were looked up in the germline V gene (reference sequence). Deletion took 5 bases off V and 0 bases off J, with a span of 10 bases between the germline ends. The investigation overall reported the following: Although roughly 29 CD8+ CDR3 sequences were shared by patients and controls, these sequences appeared highly expressed in patients and within the immunodominant clones of patients. Patients and healthy controls showed no significant difference in CD8+ Simpson's diversity (P=0.060).

Genomic DNA was used as template for profiling of TCR beta VDJ combinations and CDR3 sequences. TCR repertoire sequencing was run on an Illumina HiSeq 2000. Under the source paper's analysis protocol: Repertoires were assessed using TRBV/TRBJ rearrangement plots, CDR3 size and DJ length profiles, and Simpson's diversity index. The most abundant DNA sequence in the deep sequencing data was defined as the immunodominant clone. CDR3 amino acid sequences were checked for sharing across subjects and were also compared against the VDJdb database and published repertoires. TCRdb trimmed public reads at Q25 via fastp, called clones via MiXCR and kept in-frame beta chains. CDR3 protein duplicates are merged, each entry listing the most common genes and DNA. The V and J calls come from TCRdb's annotation, not from the publication. Within this sample are about 68,000 distinct CDR3 sequences, with around half of them counted one time only. Of the sample, roughly 8.7% is held by the ten largest clones.

In this study, sorted CD4+ and CD8+ T cells from the blood of healthy subjects and of severe aplastic anemia patients had their TCR repertoires deep-sequenced. Ficoll-Paque density gradient centrifugation was used to isolate peripheral blood mononuclear cells. CD4+ and CD8+ T cells were sorted by FACS or magnetic beads before DNA extraction. This clonotype has at least ten counts. Its antigen is not yet known. Per-base qualities were not stored, and no clone one base away is much larger. The sequenced sample consisted of sorted CD4+, CD8+, or CD8+CD57+ T cells (not recorded which) from PBMCs. The sequence came from a human donor in good health, serving as a control. This receptor chain uses TRBV7-9 and TRBJ1-4; the D gene lacks a confident call. The CDR3 has the sequence CASSTYTATNEKLFF. The DNA sequence is given as TGTGCCAGCAGCACCTACACGGCAACTAATGAAAAACTGTTTTTT.